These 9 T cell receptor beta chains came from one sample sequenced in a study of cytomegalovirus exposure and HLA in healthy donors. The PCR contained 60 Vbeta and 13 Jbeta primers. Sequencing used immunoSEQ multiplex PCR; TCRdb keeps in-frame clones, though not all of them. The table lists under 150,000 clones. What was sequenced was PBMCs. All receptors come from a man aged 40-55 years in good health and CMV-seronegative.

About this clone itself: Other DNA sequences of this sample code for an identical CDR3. This CDR3 is CASSARTVNTEAFF. The DNA of the CDR3 is TGTGCCAGCAGCGCACGGACAGTAAACACTGAAGCTTTCTTT. The chain joins TRBV7-8 to TRBJ1-1; D possibly corresponds to TRBD1 (6 bases). Deletions cut 5 bases from V and 2 bases from J, with 12 bases between. CDR1 is SGHVS and CDR2 is FQNEAQ in the germline V gene. This CDR3 comprises 14 residues. Complete variable domain (other parts from reference TRBV7-8 and TRBJ1-1): GAGVSQSPRYKVAKRGQDVALRCDPISGHVSLFWYQQALGQGPEFLTYFQNEAQLDKSGLPSDRFFAERPEGSVSTLKIQRTQQEDSAVYLCASSARTVNTEAFFGQGTRLTVV.

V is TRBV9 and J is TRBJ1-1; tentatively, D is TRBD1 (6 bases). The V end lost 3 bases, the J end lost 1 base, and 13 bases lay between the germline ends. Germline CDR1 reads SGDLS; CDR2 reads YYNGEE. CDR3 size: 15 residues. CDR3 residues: CASSGMDRPNTEAFF. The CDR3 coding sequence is TGTGCCAGCAGCGGGATGGACAGACCGAACACTGAAGCTTTCTTT.

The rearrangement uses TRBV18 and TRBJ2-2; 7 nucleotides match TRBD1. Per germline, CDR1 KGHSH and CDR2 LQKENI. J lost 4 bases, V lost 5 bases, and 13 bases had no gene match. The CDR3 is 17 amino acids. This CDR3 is CASSRANQGQTTGELFF. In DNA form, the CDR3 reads TGTGCCAGCTCAAGGGCGAATCAGGGACAGACCACCGGGGAGCTGTTTTTT.

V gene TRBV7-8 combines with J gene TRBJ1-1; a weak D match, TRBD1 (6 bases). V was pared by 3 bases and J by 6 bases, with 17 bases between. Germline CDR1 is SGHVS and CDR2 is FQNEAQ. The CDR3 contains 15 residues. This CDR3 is CASSLVQGVGAEAFF. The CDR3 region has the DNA TGTGCCAGCAGCTTGGTACAGGGAGTCGGAGCTGAAGCTTTCTTT.

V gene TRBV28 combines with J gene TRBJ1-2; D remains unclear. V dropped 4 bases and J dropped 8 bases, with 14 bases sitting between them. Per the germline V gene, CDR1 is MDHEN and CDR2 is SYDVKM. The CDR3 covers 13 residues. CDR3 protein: CASSSGSRQGYTF. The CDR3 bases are TGTGCCAGCAGTTCCGGGTCTCGTCAAGGCTACACCTTC.

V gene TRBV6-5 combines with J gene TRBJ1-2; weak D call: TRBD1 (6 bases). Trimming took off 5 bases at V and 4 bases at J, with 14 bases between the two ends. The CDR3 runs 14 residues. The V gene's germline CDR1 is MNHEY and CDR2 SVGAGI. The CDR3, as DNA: TGTGCCAGCAGTAGACAGGAACGCGGCTATGGCTACACCTTC. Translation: CASSRQERGYGYTF.

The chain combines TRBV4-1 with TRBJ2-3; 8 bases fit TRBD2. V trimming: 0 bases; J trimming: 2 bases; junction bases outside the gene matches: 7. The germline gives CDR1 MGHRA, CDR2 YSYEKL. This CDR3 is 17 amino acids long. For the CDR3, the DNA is TGCGCCAGCAGCCAAGATCCCCCACTAGCGGTCACAGATACGCAGTATTTT. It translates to CASSQDPPLAVTDTQYF.

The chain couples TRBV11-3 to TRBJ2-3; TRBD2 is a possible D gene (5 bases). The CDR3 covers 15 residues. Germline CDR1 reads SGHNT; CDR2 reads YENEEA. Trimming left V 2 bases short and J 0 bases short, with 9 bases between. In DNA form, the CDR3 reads TGTGCCAGCAGCTTACAAGCGGCTAGCACAGATACGCAGTATTTT. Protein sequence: CASSLQAASTDTQYF.

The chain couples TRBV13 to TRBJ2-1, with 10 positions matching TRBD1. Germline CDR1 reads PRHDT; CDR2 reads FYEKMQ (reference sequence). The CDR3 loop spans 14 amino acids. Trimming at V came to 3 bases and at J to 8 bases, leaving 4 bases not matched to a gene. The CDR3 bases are TGTGCCAGCAGCTTCGGGACAGGGGTCGATGAGCAGTTCTTC. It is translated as CASSFGTGVDEQFF.